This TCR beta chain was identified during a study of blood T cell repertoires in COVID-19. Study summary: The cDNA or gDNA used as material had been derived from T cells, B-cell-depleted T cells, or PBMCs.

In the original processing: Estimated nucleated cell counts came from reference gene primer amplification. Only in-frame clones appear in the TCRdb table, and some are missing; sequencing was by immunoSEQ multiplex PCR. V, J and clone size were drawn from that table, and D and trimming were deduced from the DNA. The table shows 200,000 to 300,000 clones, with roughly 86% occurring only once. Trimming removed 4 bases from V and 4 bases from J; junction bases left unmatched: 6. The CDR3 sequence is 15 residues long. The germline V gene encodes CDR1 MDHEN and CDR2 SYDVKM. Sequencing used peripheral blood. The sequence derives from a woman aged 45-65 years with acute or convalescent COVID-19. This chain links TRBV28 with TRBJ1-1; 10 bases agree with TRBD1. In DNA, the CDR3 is TGTGCCAGCAGTTCCCCGGGACAGGGGCGCACTGAAGCTTTCTTT. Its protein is CASSSPGQGRTEAFF.